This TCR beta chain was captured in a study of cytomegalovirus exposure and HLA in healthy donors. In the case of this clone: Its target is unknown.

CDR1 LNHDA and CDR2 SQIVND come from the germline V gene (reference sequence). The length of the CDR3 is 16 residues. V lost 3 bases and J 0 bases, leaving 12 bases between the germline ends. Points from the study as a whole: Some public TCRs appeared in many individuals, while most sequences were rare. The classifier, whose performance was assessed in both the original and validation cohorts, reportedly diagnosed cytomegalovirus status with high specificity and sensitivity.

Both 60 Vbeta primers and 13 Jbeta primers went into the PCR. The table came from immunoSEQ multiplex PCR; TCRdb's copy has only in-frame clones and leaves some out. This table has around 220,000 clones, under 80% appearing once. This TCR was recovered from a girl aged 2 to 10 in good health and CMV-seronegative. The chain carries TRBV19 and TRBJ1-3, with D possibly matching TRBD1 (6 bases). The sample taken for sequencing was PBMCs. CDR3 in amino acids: CASSIQIQGSGNTIYF. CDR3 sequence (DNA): TGTGCCAGTAGTATCCAGATACAGGGCTCTGGAAACACCATATATTTT.